Presented here are 19 T cell receptor beta chains from one specimen sequenced in a study of vaccination and CD4 T cells after COVID-19. Sequencing of cultured CD4+ T cell DNA used the Oncomine TCR Beta short-read assay. TCRdb called the PCR reads again in MiXCR, with one record for every CDR3 protein. Of 15,000 to 20,000 distinct CDR3 sequences in the sample, less than 75% are singletons; the top ten hold about 9.4%. For these TCRs, the target antigens are not known. Treatment denoted: approximately nine-day PBMC culture with coronavirus spike peptide pools or control peptides (ViraFEST assay). Sequenced: CD4+ T cells from blood, cultured in vitro. Receptor source: a human donor who had recovered from COVID-19.

This sequence joins TRBV27 and TRBJ2-1; 8 bases map to TRBD2. This CDR3 spans 18 amino acids. Germline lookup yields CDR1 MNHEY and CDR2 SMNVEV (reference sequence). V lost 1 base and J lost 8; bases outside the gene matches: 16. DNA for the CDR3: TGTGCCAGCAGTTTATTCCGAGCGGGAGCAGTTACGGGTGATGAGCAGTTCTTC. Its protein product is CASSLFRAGAVTGDEQFF.

The chain uses TRBV11-2 and TRBJ1-1; D call uncertain. The CDR3 is 13 amino acids. CDR1 and CDR2 (germline): SGHAT, FQNNGV. V was clipped by 4 bases and J by 2 bases, with 8 bases between them. The CDR3 DNA reads TGTGCCAGCAGCTCGAGGGTAAACACTGAAGCTTTCTTT. Protein sequence: CASSSRVNTEAFF. Full variable domain (outside the CDR3, taken from reference TRBV11-2 and TRBJ1-1): EAGVAQSPRYKIIEKRQSVAFWCNPISGHATLYWYQQILGQGPKLLIQFQNNGVVDDSQLPKDRFSAERLKGVDSTLKIQPAKLEDSAVYLCASSSRVNTEAFFGQGTRLTVV.

This chain connects TRBV3-1 to TRBJ2-1; 11 bases fit TRBD2. J lost 7 bases, V lost 4 bases, and 6 bases had no gene match. The CDR3 has 15 amino acids. Germline CDR1 and CDR2: LGHDT and YNNKEL (reference sequence). The CDR3 region is CASSPTSGSGNEQFF. CDR3 in DNA: TGTGCCAGCAGCCCTACTAGCGGGAGCGGAAATGAGCAGTTCTTC.

The rearrangement joins TRBV30 to TRBJ1-6; 10 nucleotides align to TRBD1. The CDR3 consists of 13 residues. Losses at the gene ends were 4 bases for V and 7 bases for J; bases not matched to a gene: 1. Germline V lookup: CDR1 GTSNPN, CDR2 SVGIG (reference sequence). This chain's CDR3 is CAWMGQGNSPLHF. The CDR3 region has the DNA TGTGCCTGGATGGGACAGGGGAATTCACCCCTCCACTTT.

The chain uses TRBV7-3 and TRBJ1-2; D is ambiguous. CDR1 is SGHTA and CDR2 is FQGTGA in the germline V gene. V was cut by 5 bases and J by 7 bases, with 14 bases left in between. CDR3 length: 13 amino acids. The CDR3 here is CASSASPGGGYTF. In nucleotides, the CDR3 is TGTGCCAGCAGCGCATCCCCAGGCGGTGGCTACACCTTC.

The chain employs TRBV18 and TRBJ2-7; TRBD2 matches at 13 bases. This CDR3 region has 18 residues. CDR1 is KGHSH and CDR2 is LQKENI in the germline V gene. The J segment lost 3 bases and the V segment lost 0 bases, leaving 8 bases of the junction unmatched. The CDR3 nucleotides are TGTGCCAGCTCACCACCGAGGAAGGGACTAGCGGGATACTACGAGCAGTACTTC. Its translation is CASSPPRKGLAGYYEQYF. Full variable domain (rest looked up from reference TRBV18 and TRBJ2-7): NAGVMQNPRHLVRRRGQEARLRCSPMKGHSHVYWYRQLPEEGLKFMVYLQKENIIDESGMPKERFSAEFPKEGPSILRIQQVVRGDSAAYFCASSPPRKGLAGYYEQYFGPGTRLTVT.

The CDR3 sequence: CASSRTGVGSYTF. DNA of the CDR3: TGTGCCAGCAGTAGAACAGGGGTTGGGAGCTACACCTTC. The chain employs TRBV27 and TRBJ1-2, with 7 bases matching TRBD1. The CDR3 has 13 amino acids. Losses at the gene ends were 5 bases for V and 9 bases for J; bases not matched to a gene: 9. Germline CDR1 is MNHEY and CDR2 is SMNVEV (reference sequence).

The gene calls are TRBV28 and TRBJ2-5, with D maybe TRBD2 (6 bases). This CDR3 is 14 amino acids long. Trimming stripped 4 bases from V and 3 bases from J, with 12 bases between. Germline V gives CDR1 MDHEN, CDR2 SYDVKM. The CDR3 DNA reads TGTGCCAGCAGTTCCAGCGGGTTGAAAGAGACCCAGTACTTC. Its protein product is CASSSSGLKETQYF.

The chain links TRBV2 to TRBJ2-7; D uncertain. The germline V gene has CDR1 SNHLY and CDR2 FYNNEI. CDR3 length: 13 residues. The germline V and J ends were trimmed by 4 bases and 5 bases, with 12 bases remaining between them. Here the CDR3 reads CASSVLANNEQYF. In DNA, the CDR3 is TGTGCCAGCAGTGTACTGGCGAACAACGAGCAGTACTTC.

The rearrangement links TRBV20-1 to TRBJ1-1, with D possibly TRBD1 on 5 matching bases. Deletions cut 0 bases from V and 0 bases from J, with 11 bases between. CDR3 length equals 15 residues. The germline CDR1 and CDR2 sequences are DFQATT and SNEGSKA (reference sequence). CDR3 amino acids: CSARDPRGMNTEAFF. The CDR3 nucleotides are TGCAGTGCTAGAGACCCCCGGGGGATGAACACTGAAGCTTTCTTT.

The rearrangement joins TRBV20-1 to TRBJ1-3, with D unclear. The CDR3 sequence is 14 residues long. Germline V gene lookup returns CDR1 DFQATT and CDR2 SNEGSKA (reference sequence). V was clipped by 1 base and J by 0 bases, with 7 bases between them. The DNA of the CDR3 is TGCAGTGCTAGAGCGGGCAACTCTGGAAACACCATATATTTT. As protein: CSARAGNSGNTIYF.

This clonotype was picked up a small number of times. The chain has TRBV27 and TRBJ2-3; D is perhaps TRBD2 (5 bases). Germline CDR1 is MNHEY and CDR2 is SMNVEV (reference sequence). The germline V and J ends were trimmed by 1 base and 0 bases, with 8 bases remaining between them. The CDR3 consists of 15 residues. In nucleotides, the CDR3 is TGTGCCAGCAGTTTATTCCGGACTAGCACAGATACGCAGTATTTT. The encoded protein is CASSLFRTSTDTQYF.

In this sample, this clonotype turned up a few times. The V and J genes are TRBV10-3 and TRBJ2-5, with D possibly matching TRBD1 (6 bases). Looked up from germline, CDR1 is ENHRY and CDR2 is SYGVKD. The CDR3 loop spans 14 amino acids. V dropped 5 bases and J dropped 1 base, with 11 bases sitting between them. The CDR3 DNA is TGTGCCATCAGTACTACAGGGACCCAAGAGACCCAGTACTTC. This gives the protein CAISTTGTQETQYF.

This clonotype came up once. The chain uses TRBV20-1 and TRBJ2-7, with a weak D call TRBD1 (6 bases). Germline CDR1 and CDR2: DFQATT and SNEGSKA (reference sequence). Trimming took off 4 bases at V and 7 bases at J, with 17 bases between the two ends. There are 13 residues in the CDR3. CDR3 region: CSATKDRTGEQYF. Here the CDR3 DNA reads TGCAGTGCTACTAAAGACAGGACGGGGGAGCAGTACTTC.

The V gene is TRBV20-1, the J gene TRBJ1-2; no reliable D call. Germline-derived CDR1 and CDR2 are DFQATT and SNEGSKA (reference sequence). V was cut by 5 bases and J by 7 bases, with 17 bases left in between. The CDR3 has 13 residues. CDR3 region: CSAQSGNPGGYTF. The CDR3 DNA follows: TGCAGTGCTCAATCGGGAAATCCAGGTGGCTACACCTTC.

The gene calls are TRBV15 and TRBJ1-1; D gene ambiguous. V was cut by 1 base and J by 1 base, with 7 bases left in between. The CDR3 runs 14 residues. Germline V gene sequence: CDR1 LNHNV, CDR2 YYDKDF (reference sequence). CDR3 bases: TGTGCCACCAGCAGAGGAGCGCAGAACACTGAAGCTTTCTTT. It encodes CATSRGAQNTEAFF.

A few counts support this clonotype. CDR3 amino acids: CASSLGDRVPYSYGYTF. CDR3 bases: TGTGCCAGCAGCTTAGGGGACAGGGTCCCCTATAGCTATGGCTACACCTTC. The chain has TRBV7-9 and TRBJ1-2; 9 bases map to TRBD1. Trimming removed 1 base from V and 4 bases from J; junction bases left unmatched: 10. CDR1 and CDR2 from the germline V gene are SEHNR and FQNEAQ (reference sequence). The CDR3 sequence is 17 residues long.

This clonotype was picked up a small number of times. The chain carries TRBV7-8 and TRBJ2-7; 10 bases map to TRBD1. The germline V gene encodes CDR1 SGHVS and CDR2 FQNEAQ. V was pared by 5 bases and J by 2 bases, with 6 bases of the junction left unmatched. The CDR3 runs to 15 residues. The CDR3 nucleotides read TGTGCCAGCAGCGAAGGACAGGGGGGACCCTACGAGCAGTACTTC. It encodes CASSEGQGGPYEQYF.

CDR3 in amino acids: CASSPLGQGYGETQYF. CDR3 sequence (DNA): TGTGCCAGCTCACCACTCGGACAGGGGTATGGAGAGACCCAGTACTTC. This rearrangement joins TRBV18 to TRBJ2-5, with TRBD1 identical over 9 bases. The V gene end was trimmed by 1 base and the J gene end by 4 bases; junction bases not matched to a gene: 7. The CDR3 is made up of 16 amino acids. Germline-derived CDR1 and CDR2 are KGHSH and LQKENI.